Each of the 25 T cell receptor beta chains below was sequenced from the same sample in a study of PD-1 blockade in classical Hodgkin lymphoma. Every patient relapsed after autologous stem cell transplantation, and brentuximab vedotin exposure varied. Profiled with immunoSEQ multiplex PCR; TCRdb holds only in-frame clones, not every one. This sample has about 16,000 clones, with about 61% found just once. The material sequenced was peripheral blood mononuclear cells (PBMCs), taken at baseline. The receptors come from a human donor with classical Hodgkin lymphoma.

The chain has TRBV5-1 and TRBJ2-5; D is undetermined. Deletions cut 1 base from V and 2 bases from J, with 6 bases between. This CDR3 is built from 13 residues. Looked up from germline, CDR1 is SGHRS and CDR2 is YFSETQ. The CDR3: CASSLIPQETQYF. The CDR3 DNA is TGCGCCAGCAGCTTGATACCGCAAGAGACCCAGTACTTC. The full variable domain, rest sourced from reference TRBV5-1 and TRBJ2-5, is KAGVTQTPRYLIKTRGQQVTLSCSPISGHRSVSWYQQTPGQGLQFLFEYFSETQRNKGNFPGRFSGRQFSNSRSEMNVSTLELGDSALYLCASSLIPQETQYFGPGTRLLVL.

The chain couples TRBV30 to TRBJ2-7; 10 bases fit TRBD1. J gave up 4 bases and V 4 bases, and 4 bases lay outside the gene matches. CDR1 is GTSNPN, CDR2 SVGIG, per germline (reference sequence). CDR3 length equals 13 residues. The CDR3 DNA reads as TGTGCCTGGATCCGGACAGGGGGTTACGAGCAGTACTTC. Amino acid sequence: CAWIRTGGYEQYF. The entire variable domain, with the rest obtained from reference TRBV30 and TRBJ2-7, is as follows: SQTIHQWPATLVQPVGSPLSLECTVEGTSNPNLYWYRQAAGRGLQLLFYSVGIGQISSEVPQNLSASRPQDRQFILSSKKLLLSDSGFYLCAWIRTGGYEQYFGPGTRLTVT.

The table lists this clone with a few counts. V and J are TRBV10-2 and TRBJ1-5; D is ambiguous. CDR1 and CDR2 (germline): WSHSY, SAAADI. Trimming took 2 bases from V and 3 from J, leaving 8 bases between them. The CDR3 covers 14 residues. CDR3 loop: CASSEVTYNQPQHF. CDR3 nucleotide sequence: TGCGCCAGCAGTGAGGTAACCTACAATCAGCCCCAGCATTTT.

This chain connects TRBV11-2 to TRBJ2-3; the D gene could be TRBD1 or TRBD2 (5 bases each). Germline CDR1 is SGHAT and CDR2 is FQNNGV. The V end lost 0 bases, the J end lost 10 bases, and 11 bases lay between the germline ends. CDR3 length: 13 amino acids. This CDR3 reads CASSLDLGGPQYF. CDR3 DNA: TGTGCCAGCAGCTTAGATCTTGGGGGACCGCAGTATTTT.

This chain links TRBV29-1 with TRBJ2-1; D gene uncertain. Looked up from germline, CDR1 is SQVTM and CDR2 is ANQGSEA. This CDR3 contains 12 residues. CDR3 sequence (DNA): TGCACCTTCACTACGTCCTACAATGAGCAGTTCTTC. This sequence encodes CTFTTSYNEQFF.

The rearrangement uses TRBV28 and TRBJ2-7; 9 bases match TRBD1. Germline CDR1 and CDR2: MDHEN and SYDVKM. Trimming removed 3 bases from V and 2 bases from J; junction bases left unmatched: 8. The CDR3 runs 16 residues. The CDR3 protein is CASSFYAGTGTYEQYF. In nucleotides, the CDR3 is TGTGCCAGCAGTTTCTACGCCGGGACAGGGACCTACGAGCAGTACTTC.

J is TRBJ1-1 and V is TRBV7-9; 8 bases fit TRBD1. Germline CDR1 SEHNR, CDR2 FQNEAQ (reference sequence). The V gene end was trimmed by 5 bases and the J gene end by 6 bases; junction bases not matched to a gene: 5. This CDR3 comprises 13 residues. CDR3 residues: CASSLRTGSEAFF. The CDR3 DNA reads TGTGCCAGCAGCCTGAGGACAGGGTCTGAAGCTTTCTTT. Full variable domain (rest looked up from reference TRBV7-9 and TRBJ1-1): DTGVSQNPRHKITKRGQNVTFRCDPISEHNRLYWYRQTLGQGPEFLTYFQNEAQLEKSRLLSDRFSAERPKGSFSTLEIQRTEQGDSAMYLCASSLRTGSEAFFGQGTRLTVV.

The chain couples TRBV28 to TRBJ2-1, with TRBD2 matching 7 bases. The CDR3 sequence is 16 residues long. Germline CDR1 MDHEN, CDR2 SYDVKM. Trimming removed 5 bases from V and 9 bases from J; junction bases left unmatched: 16. For the CDR3, the DNA is TGTGCCAGCAGTGGCGCACTAGCGCGACTTGGAGGTGAGCAGTTCTTC. Its translation is CASSGALARLGGEQFF.

The chain employs TRBV6-5 and TRBJ1-4; D gene ambiguous. With 6 bases removed from V and 8 bases from J, the gap between germline ends came to 16 bases. The germline gives CDR1 MNHEY, CDR2 SVGAGI. CDR3 size: 14 residues. The DNA for the CDR3 is TGTGCCAGCAGCCAACAGCGGGTGGAGGAAAAACTGTTTTTT. It encodes CASSQQRVEEKLFF.

This clone was detected only a few times. V gene TRBV7-6 combines with J gene TRBJ1-6; D is undetermined. The CDR3 sequence is 16 residues long. Germline CDR1 reads SGHVS; CDR2 reads FNYEAQ. Trimming left V 2 bases short and J 9 bases short, with 17 bases between. The CDR3 DNA follows: TGTGCCAGCAGCTTATGGTCTGGAGAATCACTTTCACCCCTCCACTTT. It is translated as CASSLWSGESLSPLHF.

This chain joins TRBV11-1 and TRBJ2-2; D is unresolved. V was clipped by 2 bases and J by 4 bases, with 2 bases between them. The CDR3 is 12 residues long. The germline CDR1 and CDR2 sequences are SGHAT and FQDESV (reference sequence). The CDR3 sequence: CASSLFTGELFF. The CDR3 DNA reads as TGTGCCAGCAGCTTATTCACCGGGGAGCTGTTTTTT.

This clone was picked up a small number of times. The chain employs TRBV7-2 and TRBJ2-5; 11 bases fit TRBD2. The CDR3 extends over 15 amino acids. From germline, CDR1 is SGHTA and CDR2 FQGNSA. V gave up 5 bases and J gave up 1 base; unmatched junction bases: 3. This chain's CDR3 is CASSPGTSGQETQYF. The CDR3 DNA reads as TGTGCCAGCAGCCCCGGGACTAGCGGCCAAGAGACCCAGTACTTC.

The rearrangement joins TRBV19 to TRBJ2-1; TRBD1 matches at 10 bases. The V gene's germline CDR1 is LNHDA and CDR2 SQIVND (reference sequence). There are 15 residues in the CDR3. The V gene end was trimmed by 4 bases and the J gene end by 2 bases; junction bases not matched to a gene: 2. This chain's CDR3 is CASSKGQGPYNEQFF. CDR3 in DNA: TGTGCCAGTAGTAAGGGACAGGGGCCCTACAATGAGCAGTTCTTC.

The CDR3 reads CASSSSTGSSYNSPLHF. The CDR3 DNA sequence: TGTGCCAGCAGCTCTTCGACAGGCAGCTCCTATAATTCACCCCTCCACTTT. The chain recombines TRBV5-4 with TRBJ1-6; tentatively, D is TRBD1 (6 bases). The CDR3 extends over 17 amino acids. CDR1 and CDR2 from the germline V gene are SGHNT and YYREEE (reference sequence). V lost 3 bases to trimming and J lost 0 bases, with 13 bases between them.

This clone is medium-sized within its sample. The chain employs TRBV5-1 and TRBJ2-3; a possible D gene is TRBD2 (5 bases). V shed 0 bases and J shed 5 bases, with 16 bases lying between them. Germline V gene lookup returns CDR1 SGHRS and CDR2 YFSETQ. The CDR3 has 16 residues. The CDR3 DNA reads as TGCGCCAGCAGCTTGGCCGAAGGGAGCGGAGGAGATACGCAGTATTTT. Amino acids: CASSLAEGSGGDTQYF.

Only a few counts were recorded for this clone. This chain uses TRBV19 with TRBJ1-1, with 9 bases matching TRBD1. CDR1 and CDR2 (germline): LNHDA, SQIVND (reference sequence). V was pared by 4 bases and J by 10 bases, with 13 bases of the junction left unmatched. This CDR3 region has 15 residues. The CDR3 is CASSKGTGTGRGAFF. CDR3 sequence (DNA): TGTGCCAGTAGTAAGGGGACAGGGACAGGTCGTGGAGCTTTCTTT.

In DNA, the CDR3 is TGTGCCAGCAGCCCCCTTAGTGGCTGGGAAAAACTGTTTTTT. Translated, it gives CASSPLSGWEKLFF. The V call is TRBV27, the J call TRBJ1-4, with D unclear. Trimming pared 6 bases from V and 8 bases from J, leaving 16 bases between. This CDR3 region has 14 residues. The germline V gene has CDR1 MNHEY and CDR2 SMNVEV (reference sequence).

V usage is TRBV27 and J usage is TRBJ2-1; tentative D call: TRBD2 (5 bases). V was pared by 0 bases and J by 3 bases, with 9 bases between. This CDR3 contains 15 residues. From germline, CDR1 is MNHEY and CDR2 SMNVEV (reference sequence). The chain's CDR3 is CASSLSRVGYNEQFF. As DNA, the CDR3 is TGTGCCAGCAGTTTATCGAGGGTAGGCTACAATGAGCAGTTCTTC.

V usage is TRBV10-2 and J usage is TRBJ1-5; D is unclear. Germline-derived CDR1 and CDR2 are WSHSY and SAAADI. V lost 1 base and J 1 base, leaving 5 bases between the germline ends. The CDR3 is made up of 14 amino acids. This CDR3 reads CASSELHSNQPQHF. Here the CDR3 DNA reads TGCGCCAGCAGTGAGTTGCACAGCAATCAGCCCCAGCATTTT.

The chain has TRBV5-8 and TRBJ2-7, with 12 bases fitting TRBD1. CDR1 and CDR2 from the germline V gene are SGHTS and YDEGEE. The CDR3 contains 15 residues. The V gene end was trimmed by 3 bases and the J gene end by 3 bases; junction bases not matched to a gene: 4. The CDR3 DNA is TGTGCCAGCAGCTCGGGGACAGGGGGCTTCTACGAGCAGTACTTC. It is translated as CASSSGTGGFYEQYF.

This clone was seen a handful of times. Other DNA sequences in the sample encode the same CDR3. CDR3 amino acids: CSVEGQGGAEQYF. CDR3 DNA: TGCAGCGTTGAAGGACAGGGGGGGGCCGAGCAGTACTTC. The chain joins TRBV29-1 to TRBJ2-7; 9 bases align to TRBD1. CDR1 and CDR2 from the germline V gene are SQVTM and ANQGSEA. The CDR3 runs 13 residues. Losses at the gene ends were 1 base for V and 6 bases for J; bases not matched to a gene: 4.

This chain links TRBV7-3 with TRBJ2-5, with D tentatively TRBD1 (6 bases). Trimming took 5 bases from V and 5 from J, leaving 12 bases between them. The germline V gene encodes CDR1 SGHTA and CDR2 FQGTGA. The CDR3 contains 13 residues. This chain's CDR3 is CASSMGQGETQYF. The CDR3 DNA reads TGTGCCAGCAGCATGGGACAAGGGGAGACCCAGTACTTC.

The chain combines TRBV28 with TRBJ1-2; D is undetermined. This CDR3 is 14 amino acids long. Trimming took 6 bases from V and 7 from J, leaving 18 bases between them. The germline gives CDR1 MDHEN, CDR2 SYDVKM. CDR3 DNA sequence: TGTGCCAGCAGCTTAGAAGACCTTCGGGTTGGCTACACCTTC. Translation: CASSLEDLRVGYTF.

This clone was seen once. This sequence joins TRBV7-9 and TRBJ2-5; 10 bases match TRBD1. Germline V lookup: CDR1 SEHNR, CDR2 FQNEAQ (reference sequence). The CDR3 covers 15 residues. V shed 5 bases, J shed 2 bases, and the junction held 5 bases outside the gene matches. The CDR3 bases are TGTGCCAGCAGCCCGGGACAGGGGAGGCAAGAGACCCAGTACTTC. It yields the protein CASSPGQGRQETQYF.

This clone has more than one count but fewer than ten. The chain joins TRBV7-9 to TRBJ1-5, with D unclear. The CDR3 is 13 amino acids. Germline V gene sequence: CDR1 SEHNR, CDR2 FQNEAQ (reference sequence). Trimming took 5 bases from V and 4 from J, leaving 9 bases between them. This CDR3 reads CASSALPNQPQHF. The CDR3 DNA is TGTGCCAGCAGCGCGCTACCGAATCAGCCCCAGCATTTT.